Listed below are T cell receptor beta chains from one sample, sequenced in a study of cytomegalovirus exposure and HLA in healthy donors. The protocol was immunoSEQ multiplex PCR, while the TCRdb copy is restricted to in-frame clones and leaves out a portion. Of 110,000 to 150,000 clones detected, 65% to 80% appear once; the ten largest clones hold approximately 6.8%. The specimen sequenced was PBMCs. The receptors originated from a man younger than 45 in good health and CMV-seronegative. The CDR3 runs from the conserved cysteine through the conserved F or W.

v_gene,CDR3aa
TRBV29-1,CSVGPWGGYNEQFF
TRBV2,CASSGERNTEAFF
TRBV30,CAWAAWTGDAYQPQHF
TRBV6-5,CASTPPGTGSEQYF
TRBV27,CASSPRAQRTGELFF
TRBV5-6,CASSGGGVNQPQHF
TRBV29-1,CSARSSSSEAFF
TRBV9,CASSPGTGGAPNYGYTF
TRBV5-4,CASSLGTDYGYTF
TRBV18,CASSPPIVGGLETQYF
TRBV2,CASGRLEGETQYF
TRBV2,CASSEALGDRGQADTEAFF
TRBV6-6,CASSYTDLPGYGYTF
TRBV9,CASSDDRAGNTEAFF
TRBV6-1,CASSLTTGVNQPQHF
TRBV6-1,CASRTRQENTEAFF
TRBV28,CASRVNWLAFF
TRBV6-6,CASRGQGAEAFF
TRBV28,CASSLAGKETQYF
TRBV25-1,CASSELSGGVGETQYF
TRBV19,CASSIKAGGLSYNEQFF
TRBV19,CASSFRTQGSEQYF
TRBV5-4,CASSPGGPAGGTDTQYF
TRBV11-3,CASSLNSNTEAFF
TRBV2,CASIRDSVSDTQYF
TRBV15,CATSRDPGGGERAKNIQYF
TRBV6-6,CASSPTGIGEQYF
TRBV5-5,CASTGGASTPDTQYF